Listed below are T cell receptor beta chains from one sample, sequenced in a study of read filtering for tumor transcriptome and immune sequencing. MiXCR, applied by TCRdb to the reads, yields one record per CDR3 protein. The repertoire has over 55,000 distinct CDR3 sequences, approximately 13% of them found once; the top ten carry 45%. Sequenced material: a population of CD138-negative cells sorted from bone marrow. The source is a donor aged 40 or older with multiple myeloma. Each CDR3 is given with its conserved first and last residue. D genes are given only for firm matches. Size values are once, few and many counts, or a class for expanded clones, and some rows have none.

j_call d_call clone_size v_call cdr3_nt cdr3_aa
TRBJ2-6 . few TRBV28 TGTGCCAGCAGTTCATTATCCCCCCCAGCTGAGGCCAACGTCCTGACTTTC CASSSLSPPAEANVLTF
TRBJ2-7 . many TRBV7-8 TGTGCCAGCAGCATAAGCAGGAGCTCCTACGAGCAGTACTTC CASSISRSSYEQYF
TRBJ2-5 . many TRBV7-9 TGTGCCAGCAGCTTAGGACACAGGAACCAAGAGACCCAGTACTTC CASSLGHRNQETQYF
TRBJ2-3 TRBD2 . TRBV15 TGTGCCACCAGCAAAGTGACTAGCGGGAGTGAAGATACGCAGTATTTT CATSKVTSGSEDTQYF
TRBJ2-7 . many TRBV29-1 TGCAGCGTTGAAGATCATGAGGGGTACGAGCAGTACTTC CSVEDHEGYEQYF
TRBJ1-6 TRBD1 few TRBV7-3 TGTGCCAGCAGCTCGAAACGGACAGGGCTGAATTCACCCCTCCACTTT CASSSKRTGLNSPLHF
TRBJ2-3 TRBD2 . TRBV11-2 TGTGCCAGCTCCTGGACTAGCGGGAGCACAGATACGCAGTATTTT CASSWTSGSTDTQYF
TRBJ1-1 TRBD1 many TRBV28 TGTGCCGGAGCTCGCAGGGGGACAGGGAGGATGAACACTGAAGCTTTCTTT CAGARRGTGRMNTEAFF
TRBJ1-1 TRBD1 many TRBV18 TGTGCCAGCTCACCAAACCGGGACAGGGTCACTGAAGCTTTCTTT CASSPNRDRVTEAFF
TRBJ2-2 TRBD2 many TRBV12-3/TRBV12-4 TGTGCCAGCAGTTTAAGGACTAGGGACACCGGGGAGCTGTTTTTT CASSLRTRDTGELFF
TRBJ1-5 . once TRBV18 TGTGCCGGCTCACCCGAGTCCGTGCAACCCCAGCATTTT CAGSPESVQPQHF
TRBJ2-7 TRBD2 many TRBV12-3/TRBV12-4 TGTGCCAGCAGTTCTCCCGGGGGGGGCAGCTCCTACGAGCAGTACTTC CASSSPGGGSSYEQYF
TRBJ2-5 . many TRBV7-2 TGTGCCAGCAGCTCCCTAATCGGGACTCTCCAAGAGACCCAGTACTTC CASSSLIGTLQETQYF
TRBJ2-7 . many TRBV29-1 TGCAGCGGTCTTTTAGGGGGATACGAGCAGTACTTC CSGLLGGYEQYF
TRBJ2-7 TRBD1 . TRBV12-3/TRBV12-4 TGTGCCAGCAGTACACAGGGGCCCCTCTCCTACGAGCAGTACTTC CASSTQGPLSYEQYF
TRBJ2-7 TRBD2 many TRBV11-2 TGTGCCAGCAGCTTAGCGGGACTAGCGGTCTACGAGCAGTACTTC CASSLAGLAVYEQYF
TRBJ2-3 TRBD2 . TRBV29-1 TGCAGCGTTGAGAGAGTAGGACTAGCGGTCCCTGGGGGCAATGGAGATACGCAGTATTTT CSVERVGLAVPGGNGDTQYF
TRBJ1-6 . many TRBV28 TGTGCCAGCATAGGATCCGTCCCCTCCTATAATTCACCCCTCCACTTT CASIGSVPSYNSPLHF
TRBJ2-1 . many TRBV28 TGTGCCAGCAGTTCCCCCCATGAGCAGTTCTTC CASSSPHEQFF
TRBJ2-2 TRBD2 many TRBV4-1 TGCGCCAGTGGGGGACTAGCGGGAAACACCGGGGAGCTGTTTTTT CASGGLAGNTGELFF
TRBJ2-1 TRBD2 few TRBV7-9 TGTGCCAGCAGCTTAGCCCTGACTAGCGGGAGCCTAAATGAGCAGTTCTTC CASSLALTSGSLNEQFF